The present T cell receptor (beta chain) was sequenced within a study of identical twins. Findings and limits, study-wide: In zero-insertion analyses, partial confounding could arise from invariant MAIT and iNKT cells. Fewer insertions were carried by abundant cord blood beta clonotypes, but none was seen in memory repertoires. Cross-sectional statistics, not tracking of the same donors, supported the conclusions.

TCRdb reprocessed the 5' RACE reads via MiXCR and lists one record per CDR3 protein. The repertoire holds fewer than 650,000 distinct CDR3 sequences, with 9% to 10% as singletons. The CDR3 covers 14 residues. Trimming removed 2 bases at V and 2 bases at J, with 11 bases between. Germline CDR1 and CDR2: SGHRS and YFSETQ. This clonotype has at least ten counts. Its antigen remains unidentified. These sequences were also reported in another study, on yellow fever vaccine responses in identical twins. That source notes: Reportedly, twins' vaccine T cell responses looked partly convergent and partly personalized.

Input material: PBMCs. This TCR was sampled from a woman aged 18 to 35 in good health. V usage is TRBV5-1 and J usage is TRBJ2-7, with D perhaps given as TRBD1 or TRBD2 (5 bases each). The CDR3 loop reads CASSFRDGTYEQYF. The CDR3 DNA follows: TGCGCCAGCAGCTTCCGGGACGGCACCTACGAGCAGTACTTC.